This TCR beta chain was sequenced in a study of regulatory T cells in long-lasting Graves disease. Library construction for TCR beta used iRepertoire HTBI primers and Arm-PCR of CDR3 regions. TCRdb independently ran MiXCR on the multiplex PCR reads; one entry per CDR3 protein. This table has about 500,000 distinct CDR3 sequences, about 16% appearing once. The germline V gene encodes CDR1 SGHRS and CDR2 YFSETQ. The CDR3 sequence is 15 residues long. V lost 2 bases and J lost 8, with 17 bases in between. Sample time point: newly diagnosed GD, antithyroid drugs for less than 3 months. Scientists built the TCR library using RNA that was extracted from PBMCs. This clonotype was counted at least ten times. The same sample was also used in a study of T cells in Graves' hyperthyroidism and ophthalmopathy. According to that study: Uncontrolled infections, other autoimmune diseases, pregnancy or lactation led to exclusion of patients.

The material was peripheral blood mononuclear cells (PBMCs), obtained at new diagnosis, from a patient treated with antithyroid drugs. The rearrangement uses TRBV5-1 and TRBJ2-1; D is unresolved. The TCR comes from a man in his forties with Graves disease. The CDR3 DNA reads as TGCGCCAGCAGCTTATATGGCTCAGAGGTAGATGAGCAGTTCTTC. Encoded protein: CASSLYGSEVDEQFF. The complete variable domain, with remaining parts taken from reference TRBV5-1 and TRBJ2-1, reads KAGVTQTPRYLIKTRGQQVTLSCSPISGHRSVSWYQQTPGQGLQFLFEYFSETQRNKGNFPGRFSGRQFSNSRSEMNVSTLELGDSALYLCASSLYGSEVDEQFFGPGTRLTVL.